This passage covers 7 T cell receptor beta chains from one sample sequenced in a study of shared clonotypes between healthy human individuals. Only in-frame clones appear in the TCRdb table, and some are missing; sequencing was by immunoSEQ multiplex PCR. The top ten hold under 0.15% of the sample, which has about 2.4 million clones, around 94% seen once. The sequenced sample consisted of naive CD4+ T cells sorted from blood. This sample's subset: CD45RA+ positively selected. Receptors originate from a young man in good health.

The chain combines TRBV18 with TRBJ2-5; D perhaps matches TRBD2 (5 bases). The ends were cut back, 3 bases at V and 3 bases at J, with 11 bases in the middle. Germline CDR1 is KGHSH and CDR2 is LQKENI. The CDR3 is 14 residues long. Written as DNA, the CDR3 is TGTGCCAGCTCACCGGTAGCGCAAAAAGAGACCCAGTACTTC. Translating it yields CASSPVAQKETQYF.

The V and J genes are TRBV28 and TRBJ1-1, with a tentative D call TRBD1 (5 bases). Germline CDR1 is MDHEN and CDR2 is SYDVKM. This CDR3 has 12 residues. V dropped 8 bases and J dropped 4 bases, with 11 bases sitting between them. The CDR3 protein is CASGTERTEAFF. Written as DNA, the CDR3 is TGTGCCAGCGGGACTGAACGCACTGAAGCTTTCTTT.

This clone showed up just a few times. The V gene is TRBV7-3, the J gene TRBJ1-6; TRBD1 agrees at 7 bases. Germline CDR1 is SGHTA and CDR2 is FQGTGA. The trim removed 5 bases at V and 10 bases at J, leaving 8 bases unmatched. The length of the CDR3 is 14 residues. The CDR3 region is CASSTGQYESPLHF. For the CDR3, the DNA is TGTGCCAGCAGCACGGGACAGTACGAATCACCCCTCCACTTT.

This chain connects TRBV6-6 to TRBJ1-2; D may be TRBD1 (6 bases). V was cut by 6 bases and J by 0 bases, with 8 bases left in between. Germline V lookup: CDR1 MNHNY, CDR2 SVGAGI (reference sequence). This CDR3 has 13 amino acids. The CDR3 spells CASSRQANYGYTF. CDR3 nucleotide sequence: TGTGCCAGCAGCAGACAGGCTAACTATGGCTACACCTTC.

The gene calls are TRBV5-1 and TRBJ2-1; TRBD1 aligns across 9 bases. Germline V gene lookup returns CDR1 SGHRS and CDR2 YFSETQ. With 7 bases clipped from V and 3 bases from J, the junction kept 8 bases outside the gene matches. This CDR3 is 15 amino acids long. The CDR3 loop reads CASSTGGGGYNEQFF. CDR3 DNA: TGCGCCAGCTCGACAGGGGGAGGCGGCTACAATGAGCAGTTCTTC.

The chain joins TRBV5-4 to TRBJ1-2, with TRBD1 as a possible D gene (5 bases). Germline V gene sequence: CDR1 SGHNT, CDR2 YYREEE (reference sequence). This CDR3 has 14 residues. V was trimmed by 4 bases and J by 7 bases, leaving 17 bases between them. The CDR3 is CASSATAPRFGYTF. The CDR3 bases are TGTGCCAGCAGCGCGACAGCCCCTAGGTTTGGCTACACCTTC.

The V gene is TRBV30, the J gene TRBJ2-5; TRBD2 matches at 8 bases. Trimming removed 2 bases from V and 4 bases from J; junction bases left unmatched: 6. Germline V gene sequence: CDR1 GTSNPN, CDR2 SVGIG (reference sequence). This CDR3 has 14 amino acids. CDR3: CAWSKAAGGETQYF. CDR3 DNA sequence: TGTGCCTGGAGTAAGGCGGCGGGGGGAGAGACCCAGTACTTC.